The 11 T cell receptor beta chains given below trace back to one sample, sequenced in a study of response to subunit inactivated influenza vaccine. TCRdb called the RT-PCR reads again in MiXCR, with one record for every CDR3 protein. The repertoire holds a few hundred thousand distinct CDR3 sequences, with roughly 15% as singletons. Sequenced material: PBMCs from blood, taken 11 to 12 days after vaccination. All receptors derive from a middle-aged man who received an inactivated influenza vaccine.

V usage is TRBV7-2 and J usage is TRBJ1-2, with D possibly being TRBD1 (6 bases). CDR3 length: 16 amino acids. Germline loops: CDR1 SGHTA, CDR2 FQGNSA. V was cut by 7 bases and J by 4 bases, with 22 bases left in between. CDR3 region: CASNLGQTFSSYGYTF. The CDR3 nucleotides are TGTGCCAGCAACCTTGGACAGACCTTTTCCTCCTATGGCTACACCTTC. The complete variable domain, with remaining parts taken from reference TRBV7-2 and TRBJ1-2, reads GAGVSQSPSNKVTEKGKDVELRCDPISGHTALYWYRQSLGQGLEFLIYFQGNSAPDKSGLPSDRFSAERTGGSVSTLTIQRTQQEDSAVYLCASNLGQTFSSYGYTFGSGTRLTVV.

The J gene is TRBJ1-1, the V gene TRBV5-1; 10 bases are a match to TRBD1. Germline values: CDR1 SGHRS, CDR2 YFSETQ. V lost 0 bases and J lost 3; bases outside the gene matches: 2. CDR3 length: 15 residues. The CDR3 region has the DNA TGCGCCAGCAGCTTGGAAGGACAGGGGGACACTGAAGCTTTCTTT. It encodes CASSLEGQGDTEAFF.

This chain links TRBV10-3 with TRBJ1-1; the D gene is possibly TRBD1 (5 bases). V lost 2 bases, J lost 1 base, and 11 bases lay in between. Per germline, CDR1 ENHRY and CDR2 SYGVKD. This CDR3 has 15 residues. The CDR3 bases are TGTGCCATCAGTGAGAGGGGTACTCCGAACACTGAAGCTTTCTTT. Its translation: CAISERGTPNTEAFF.

The chain combines TRBV7-9 with TRBJ1-1, with 7 nucleotides matching TRBD1. V trimming: 4 bases; J trimming: 7 bases; junction bases outside the gene matches: 12. The CDR3 runs to 15 residues. Germline V gene sequence: CDR1 SEHNR, CDR2 FQNEAQ (reference sequence). This CDR3 is CASSSSNRGRIEAFF. The CDR3 nucleotides are TGTGCCAGCAGCTCCTCGAACAGGGGTAGAATTGAAGCTTTCTTT. Looking up the rest from reference TRBV7-9 and TRBJ1-1 gives the full variable domain: DTGVSQNPRHKITKRGQNVTFRCDPISEHNRLYWYRQTLGQGPEFLTYFQNEAQLEKSRLLSDRFSAERPKGSFSTLEIQRTEQGDSAMYLCASSSSNRGRIEAFFGQGTRLTVV.

This clonotype was observed a few times. This chain uses TRBV24-1 with TRBJ2-2; D tentatively fits TRBD1 or TRBD2 (6 bases each). There are 16 residues in the CDR3. V shed 7 bases and J shed 4 bases, with 18 bases lying between them. CDR1 and CDR2 from the germline V gene are KGHDR and SFDVKD. In DNA, the CDR3 is TGTGCCACCAGAGGAGGGACACTCGGAAGCACCGGGGAGCTGTTTTTT. Translation: CATRGGTLGSTGELFF.

This clonotype occurred many times. The gene calls are TRBV12-3 or TRBV12-4 and TRBJ1-2, with D perhaps matching TRBD1 (6 bases). V lost 8 bases, J lost 3 bases, and 16 bases lay in between. The CDR3 consists of 14 residues. CDR3 residues: CASSGGQDHYGYTF. CDR3 DNA: TGTGCCAGCTCTGGGGGGCAGGATCACTATGGCTACACCTTC.

The V call is TRBV19, the J call TRBJ2-6; 7 bases align to TRBD1. The V segment lost 9 bases and the J segment 4 bases; nucleotides outside the gene matches: 15. This CDR3 is 17 amino acids long. The germline gives CDR1 LNHDA, CDR2 SQIVND (reference sequence). In DNA, the CDR3 is TGTGCCAGCAGTCGTAACGACAGGGTGGAAGGGGCCAACGTCCTGACTTTC. Protein: CASSRNDRVEGANVLTF.

The table lists this clonotype with a few counts. The chain carries TRBV7-2 and TRBJ2-2; TRBD2 aligns across 8 bases. V lost 5 bases and J lost 6; bases outside the gene matches: 11. The CDR3 has 16 amino acids. From germline, CDR1 is SGHTA and CDR2 FQGNSA. CDR3 DNA sequence: TGTGCCAGCAGCATATTACCGGGACTAGAGGCCGGGGAGCTGTTTTTT. This encodes CASSILPGLEAGELFF.

Ten or more counts support this clonotype. The chain employs TRBV3-1 and TRBJ2-7; 7 nucleotides match TRBD2. The CDR3 has 14 residues. V lost 1 base, J lost 3 bases, and 3 bases stayed unmatched. CDR1 and CDR2 from the germline V gene are LGHDT and YNNKEL (reference sequence). Here the CDR3 DNA reads TGTGCCAGCAGCCAAGCTTCGGGGGGCTACGAGCAGTACTTC. This translates into CASSQASGGYEQYF.

This clonotype was observed at least ten times. The chain has TRBV20-1 and TRBJ2-3; 12 nucleotides align to TRBD2. J lost 0 bases, V lost 6 bases, and 13 bases had no gene match. Germline CDR1 reads DFQATT; CDR2 reads SNEGSKA (reference sequence). This CDR3 has 18 residues. The CDR3 reads CSALTGLAGGGSTDTQYF. In DNA form, the CDR3 reads TGCAGTGCCCTGACGGGACTAGCGGGCGGGGGGAGCACAGATACGCAGTATTTT.

In its sample, this clonotype was seen many times. The chain couples TRBV3-1 to TRBJ1-1; maybe TRBD1 (5 bases). CDR3 length: 13 amino acids. Germline CDR1 reads LGHDT; CDR2 reads YNNKEL (reference sequence). Trimming removed 2 bases at V and 1 base at J, with 5 bases between. CDR3 coding DNA: TGTGCCAGCAGCCAAACAGGGAACACTGAAGCTTTCTTT. Protein: CASSQTGNTEAFF.